One and the same sample provided the 9 T cell receptor beta chains below, sequenced in a study of T-cell reconstitution after alpha-beta-depleted transplantation in children. The authors prepared the TCRbeta library with unique molecular identifiers. TCRdb analysed the PCR reads with MiXCR anew, one entry per CDR3 protein. The sample records about 830,000 distinct CDR3 sequences, roughly 15% being singletons. Sample: PBMCs, mostly from graft donor cells, taken 360 days after TCRalphabeta/CD19-depleted stem cell transplant. The receptors shown here come from a male patient under 18 who had a stem cell transplant for acute lymphoblastic leukemia, so the T cells may come from the graft donor.

The chain is built from TRBV20-1 and TRBJ1-3; TRBD1 aligns across 9 bases. The CDR3 runs 15 residues. Germline CDR1 is DFQATT and CDR2 is SNEGSKA (reference sequence). With V trimmed by 6 bases and J by 3 bases, 9 bases remained unmatched. The CDR3 sequence: CSALRGQGNGNTIYF. The CDR3 DNA reads TGCAGTGCCCTCCGGGGACAGGGCAATGGAAACACCATATATTTT.

The chain couples TRBV15 to TRBJ1-3; a possible D gene is TRBD1 (5 bases). CDR3 size: 14 residues. The V end lost 4 bases, the J end lost 3 bases, and 10 bases lay between the germline ends. In germline, CDR1 is LNHNV, CDR2 YYDKDF (reference sequence). The CDR3 nucleotides are TGTGCCACCAGCATCCTGGGGGGTGGAAACACCATATATTTT. Amino acid sequence: CATSILGGGNTIYF.

CDR3 in amino acids: CASSQDGQESYSYGYTF. The CDR3 nucleotides read TGTGCCAGCAGCCAAGACGGACAGGAATCCTACTCCTATGGCTACACCTTC. This chain links TRBV4-2 with TRBJ1-2; 7 bases fit TRBD1. V shed 0 bases, J shed 4 bases, and the junction held 11 bases outside the gene matches. This CDR3 region has 17 residues. The V gene's germline CDR1 is LGHNA and CDR2 YNFKEQ.

This clonotype has more than one count but fewer than ten. This sequence joins TRBV20-1 and TRBJ2-7, with 14 positions matching TRBD2. From germline, CDR1 is DFQATT and CDR2 SNEGSKA (reference sequence). Trimming took 6 bases from V and 4 from J; bases not matched to a gene: 11. The CDR3 has 16 amino acids. The CDR3: CSASGTSGSVRYEQYF. DNA for the CDR3: TGCAGTGCCAGCGGGACTAGCGGGAGTGTGAGGTACGAGCAGTACTTC.

The chain has TRBV11-2 and TRBJ2-7, with a tentative D call TRBD2 (6 bases). The V end lost 7 bases, the J end lost 8 bases, and 21 bases lay between the germline ends. Germline CDR1 and CDR2: SGHAT and FQNNGV. This CDR3 comprises 14 residues. In DNA, the CDR3 is TGTGCCAGCACCTACCAATCCATCCGGGAGCAGCAGTACTTC. It yields the protein CASTYQSIREQQYF.

The table lists this clonotype with a few counts. This sequence joins TRBV15 and TRBJ1-5; D gene unclear. Between the trimmed V and J ends, which lost 0 bases and 11 bases, there was a span of 20 bases. Germline CDR1 is LNHNV and CDR2 is YYDKDF (reference sequence). The CDR3 length is 16 residues. The CDR3 DNA sequence: TGTGCCACCAGCAGAGATGCTGCTAGGCTACGGGGTTCCCAGCATTTT. Translating gives CATSRDAARLRGSQHF.

The genes are TRBV7-9 and TRBJ2-1; 13 positions match TRBD2. CDR3 length: 15 amino acids. CDR1 and CDR2 from the germline V gene are SEHNR and FQNEAQ (reference sequence). The V and J ends lost 6 bases and 8 bases, in that order; junction bases with no gene match: 7. The CDR3 bases are TGTGCCAGCAGTTTCACTAGCGGGAGGGTCTATGAGCAGTTCTTC. Translation gives CASSFTSGRVYEQFF.

CDR3 DNA: TGTGCCAGCAGTCCGTTGTTGGGGGTCAAGCCCCAGCATTTT. Its protein product is CASSPLLGVKPQHF. This chain uses TRBV6-1 with TRBJ1-5; TRBD1 is a possible D gene (5 bases). Trimming took off 5 bases at V and 8 bases at J, with 16 bases between the two ends. The CDR3 has 14 amino acids. Germline values: CDR1 MNHNS, CDR2 SASEGT.

This clonotype was detected only a few times. V and J are TRBV11-2 and TRBJ2-1, with D uncertain. The length of the CDR3 is 13 residues. V was clipped by 1 base and J by 8 bases, with 9 bases between them. The germline V gene encodes CDR1 SGHAT and CDR2 FQNNGV. The CDR3 region has the DNA TGTGCCAGCAGCTTAGCTTTGACGTATGAGCAGTTCTTC. This translates into CASSLALTYEQFF.